Listed here are 5 T cell receptor beta chains from one sample, sequenced in a study of persistence of HIV-infected CD4 T cells. An overlapping HIV-1 Gag peptide pool stimulated these cells at 0.95 to 1 ug/peptide/mL. Memory cells lacking CD40L and CD69 with high CD45RO were sorted. Sequencing used immunoSEQ version 4 in survey mode. Assay used: immunoSEQ multiplex PCR; TCRdb lists only in-frame clones, some missing. The profile covers 30,000 to 45,000 clones, with approximately 81% appearing a single time and around 5% taken by the ten largest. The antigens for these receptors are not known. Source: cultured CD4+ T cells from PBMCs, taken from a patient who received antiretroviral therapy. The source is an adult with HIV. The donor label of this sample is uncertain.

The rearrangement links TRBV2 to TRBJ2-7; tentative D call: TRBD1 (5 bases). Trimming stripped 4 bases from V and 2 bases from J, with 12 bases between. The CDR3 runs 14 residues. Germline V gene lookup returns CDR1 SNHLY and CDR2 FYNNEI. The CDR3 bases are TGTGCCAGCAGTGCACGGTTGGGGCCCTACGAGCAGTACTTC. It yields the protein CASSARLGPYEQYF. Filled out from reference TRBV2 and TRBJ2-7, the complete variable domain reads EPEVTQTPSHQVTQMGQEVILRCVPISNHLYFYWYRQILGQKVEFLVSFYNNEISEKSEIFDDQFSVERPDGSNFTLKIRSTKLEDSAMYFCASSARLGPYEQYFGPGTRLTVT.

The rearrangement links TRBV11-1 to TRBJ2-1, with D maybe TRBD1 (7 bases). Trimming left V 5 bases short and J 2 bases short, with 10 bases between. CDR1 is SGHAT and CDR2 is FQDESV in the germline V gene (reference sequence). The CDR3 is made up of 14 amino acids. CDR3 protein: CASSPGGPYNEQFF. The CDR3 DNA follows: TGTGCCAGCAGCCCAGGGGGGCCCTACAATGAGCAGTTCTTC.

This chain joins TRBV7-2 and TRBJ1-1; D not certain. There are 12 residues in the CDR3. Trimming cost V 0 bases and J 5 bases, with 4 bases left between them. Germline CDR1 and CDR2: SGHTA and FQGNSA. This CDR3 is CASSLALTEAFF. For the CDR3, the DNA is TGTGCCAGCAGCTTAGCGTTGACTGAAGCTTTCTTT.

This clone has just a few counts. This chain joins TRBV6-5 and TRBJ2-7; D is unclear. The germline gives CDR1 MNHEY, CDR2 SVGAGI. This CDR3 has 15 amino acids. V lost 6 bases to trimming and J lost 7 bases, with 22 bases between them. The chain's CDR3 is CASRRDAGPFGEQYF. DNA of the CDR3: TGTGCCAGCAGGCGAGACGCAGGACCATTTGGAGAGCAGTACTTC.

The chain carries TRBV5-1 and TRBJ1-1; tentative D call: TRBD1 (5 bases). This CDR3 contains 14 residues. Trimming shortened V by 4 bases and J by 2 bases, and 12 bases separated the two germline ends. The germline V gene encodes CDR1 SGHRS and CDR2 YFSETQ. The CDR3 spells CASSAAGGNTEAFF. CDR3 in DNA: TGCGCCAGCAGCGCAGCGGGGGGAAACACTGAAGCTTTCTTT.